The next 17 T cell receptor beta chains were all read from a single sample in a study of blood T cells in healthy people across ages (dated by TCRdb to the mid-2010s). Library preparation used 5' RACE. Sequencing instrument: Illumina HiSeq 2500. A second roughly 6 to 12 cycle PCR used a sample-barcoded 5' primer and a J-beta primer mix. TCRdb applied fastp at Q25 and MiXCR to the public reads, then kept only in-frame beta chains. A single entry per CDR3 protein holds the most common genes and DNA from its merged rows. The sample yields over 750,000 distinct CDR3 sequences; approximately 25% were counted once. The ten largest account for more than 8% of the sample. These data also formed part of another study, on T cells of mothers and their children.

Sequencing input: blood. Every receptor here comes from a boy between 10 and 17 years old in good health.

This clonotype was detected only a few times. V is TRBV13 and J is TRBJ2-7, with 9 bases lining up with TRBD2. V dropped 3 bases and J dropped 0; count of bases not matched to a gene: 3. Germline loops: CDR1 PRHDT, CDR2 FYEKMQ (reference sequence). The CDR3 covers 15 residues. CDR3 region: CASSFPTSGSYEQYF. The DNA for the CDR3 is TGTGCCAGCAGCTTTCCGACTAGCGGCTCCTACGAGCAGTACTTC.

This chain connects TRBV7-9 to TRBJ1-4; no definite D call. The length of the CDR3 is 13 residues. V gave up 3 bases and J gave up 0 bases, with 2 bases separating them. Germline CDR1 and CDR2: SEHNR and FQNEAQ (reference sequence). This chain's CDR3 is CASSFATNEKLFF. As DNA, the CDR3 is TGTGCCAGCAGCTTTGCAACTAATGAAAAACTGTTTTTT.

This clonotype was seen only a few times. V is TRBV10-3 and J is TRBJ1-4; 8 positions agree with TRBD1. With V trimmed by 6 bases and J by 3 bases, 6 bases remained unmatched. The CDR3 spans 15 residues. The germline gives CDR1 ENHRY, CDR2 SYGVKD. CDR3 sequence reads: CAISKRQGSNEKLFF. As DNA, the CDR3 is TGTGCCATCAGCAAAAGACAGGGGTCTAATGAAAAACTGTTTTTT.

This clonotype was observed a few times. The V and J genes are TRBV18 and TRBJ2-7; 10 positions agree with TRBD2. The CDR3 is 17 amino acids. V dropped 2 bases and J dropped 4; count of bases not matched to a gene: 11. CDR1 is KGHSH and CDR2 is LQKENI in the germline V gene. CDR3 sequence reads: CASSPIRAGGMLYEQYF. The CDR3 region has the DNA TGTGCCAGCTCACCAATCAGAGCGGGAGGGATGCTATACGAGCAGTACTTC.

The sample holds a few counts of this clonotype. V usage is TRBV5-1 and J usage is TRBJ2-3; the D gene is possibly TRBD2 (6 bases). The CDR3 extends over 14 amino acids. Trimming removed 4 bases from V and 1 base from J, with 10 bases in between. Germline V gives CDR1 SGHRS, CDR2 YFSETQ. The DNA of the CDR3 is TGCGCCAGCAGCCGTAGCGGCGGCACAGATACGCAGTATTTT. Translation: CASSRSGGTDTQYF.

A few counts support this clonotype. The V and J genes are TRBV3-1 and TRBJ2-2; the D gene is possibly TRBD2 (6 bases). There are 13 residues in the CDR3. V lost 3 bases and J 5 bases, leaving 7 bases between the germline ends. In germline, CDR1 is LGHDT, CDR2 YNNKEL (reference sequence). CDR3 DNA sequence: TGTGCCAGCAGCCAGCTAGCGACCGGGGAGCTGTTTTTT. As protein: CASSQLATGELFF.

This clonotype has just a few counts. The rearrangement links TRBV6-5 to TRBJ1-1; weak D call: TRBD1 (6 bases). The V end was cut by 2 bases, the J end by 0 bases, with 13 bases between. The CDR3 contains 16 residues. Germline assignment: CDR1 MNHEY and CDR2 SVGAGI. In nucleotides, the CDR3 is TGTGCCAGCAGTTACGCCCTGGGACAAATGAACACTGAAGCTTTCTTT. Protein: CASSYALGQMNTEAFF.

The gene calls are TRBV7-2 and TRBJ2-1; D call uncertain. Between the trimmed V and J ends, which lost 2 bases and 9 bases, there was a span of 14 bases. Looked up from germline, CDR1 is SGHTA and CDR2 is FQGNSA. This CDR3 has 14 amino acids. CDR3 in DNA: TGTGCCAGCAGCTTAAAAGGTGAGATCGGTGAGCAGTTCTTC. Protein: CASSLKGEIGEQFF.

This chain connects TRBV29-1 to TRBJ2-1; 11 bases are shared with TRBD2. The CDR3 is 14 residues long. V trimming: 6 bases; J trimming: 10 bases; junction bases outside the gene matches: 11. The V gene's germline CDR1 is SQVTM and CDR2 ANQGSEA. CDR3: CSVLGGLAVVEQFF. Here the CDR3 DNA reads TGCAGCGTACTCGGGGGACTAGCGGTAGTAGAGCAGTTCTTC.

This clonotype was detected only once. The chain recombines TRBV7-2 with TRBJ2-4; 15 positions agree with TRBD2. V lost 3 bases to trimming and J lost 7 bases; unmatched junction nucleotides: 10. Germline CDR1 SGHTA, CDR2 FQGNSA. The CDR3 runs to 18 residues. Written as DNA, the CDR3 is TGTGCCAGCAGCTTTGGACTAGCGGGAGGGCCGGTCTGGAACATTCAGTACTTC. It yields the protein CASSFGLAGGPVWNIQYF.

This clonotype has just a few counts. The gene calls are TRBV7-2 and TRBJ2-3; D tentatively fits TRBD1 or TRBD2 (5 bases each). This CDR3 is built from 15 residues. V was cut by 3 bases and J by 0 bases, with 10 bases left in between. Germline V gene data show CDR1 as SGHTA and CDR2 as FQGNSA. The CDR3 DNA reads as TGTGCCAGCAGCTTGGTCGGGGCCAGCACAGATACGCAGTATTTT. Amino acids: CASSLVGASTDTQYF.

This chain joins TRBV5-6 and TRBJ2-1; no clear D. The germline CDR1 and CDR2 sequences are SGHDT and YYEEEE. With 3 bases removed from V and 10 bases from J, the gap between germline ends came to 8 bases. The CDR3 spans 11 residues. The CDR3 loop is CASSSRIEQFF. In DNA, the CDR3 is TGTGCCAGCAGCTCCAGGATCGAGCAGTTCTTC.

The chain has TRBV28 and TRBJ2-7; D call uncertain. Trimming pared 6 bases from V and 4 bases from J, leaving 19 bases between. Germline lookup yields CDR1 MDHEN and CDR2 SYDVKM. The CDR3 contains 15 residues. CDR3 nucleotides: TGTGCCAGCAGCCCCCCCTCCTTGACAATGTACGAGCAGTACTTC. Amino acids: CASSPPSLTMYEQYF.

As DNA, the CDR3 is TGTGCCAGCAGCTTAGCGGGGCAGGGTTTCACTGAAGCTTTCTTT. Translated, it gives CASSLAGQGFTEAFF. This chain uses TRBV7-8 with TRBJ1-1; D is possibly TRBD1 (5 bases). The germline V gene encodes CDR1 SGHVS and CDR2 FQNEAQ. The CDR3 has 15 residues. Trimming took 0 bases from V and 4 from J, leaving 12 bases between them. The variable domain in full, with the rest retrieved from reference TRBV7-8 and TRBJ1-1, is GAGVSQSPRYKVAKRGQDVALRCDPISGHVSLFWYQQALGQGPEFLTYFQNEAQLDKSGLPSDRFFAERPEGSVSTLKIQRTQQEDSAVYLCASSLAGQGFTEAFFGQGTRLTVV.

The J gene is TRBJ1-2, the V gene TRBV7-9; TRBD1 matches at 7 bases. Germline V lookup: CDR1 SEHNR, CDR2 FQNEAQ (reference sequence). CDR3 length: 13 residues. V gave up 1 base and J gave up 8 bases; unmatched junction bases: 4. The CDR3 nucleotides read TGTGCCAGCAGCTTAGAAGGGGGCGGAGGCTACACCTTC. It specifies CASSLEGGGGYTF.

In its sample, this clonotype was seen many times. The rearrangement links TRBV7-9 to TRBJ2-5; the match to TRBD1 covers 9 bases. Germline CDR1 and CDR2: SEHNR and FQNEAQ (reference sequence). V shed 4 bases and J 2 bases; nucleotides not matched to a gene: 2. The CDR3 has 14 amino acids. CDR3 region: CASSWGQGQETQYF. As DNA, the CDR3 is TGTGCCAGCAGCTGGGGACAGGGTCAAGAGACCCAGTACTTC. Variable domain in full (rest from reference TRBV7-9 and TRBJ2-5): DTGVSQNPRHKITKRGQNVTFRCDPISEHNRLYWYRQTLGQGPEFLTYFQNEAQLEKSRLLSDRFSAERPKGSFSTLEIQRTEQGDSAMYLCASSWGQGQETQYFGPGTRLLVL.

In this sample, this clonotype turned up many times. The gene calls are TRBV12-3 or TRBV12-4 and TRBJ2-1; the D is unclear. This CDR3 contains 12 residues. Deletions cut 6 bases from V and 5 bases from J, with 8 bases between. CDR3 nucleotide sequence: TGTGCCAGCAGCCCCTATAACAATGAGCAGTTCTTC. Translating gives CASSPYNNEQFF.